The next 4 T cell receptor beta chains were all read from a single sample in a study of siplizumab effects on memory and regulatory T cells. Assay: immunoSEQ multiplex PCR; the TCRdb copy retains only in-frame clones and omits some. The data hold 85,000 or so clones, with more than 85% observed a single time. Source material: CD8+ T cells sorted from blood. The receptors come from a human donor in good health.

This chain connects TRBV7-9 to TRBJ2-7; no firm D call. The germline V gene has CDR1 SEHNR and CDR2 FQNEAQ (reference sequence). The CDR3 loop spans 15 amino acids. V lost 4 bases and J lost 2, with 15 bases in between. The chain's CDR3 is CASSSDAAETYEQYF. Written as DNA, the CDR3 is TGTGCCAGCAGCTCAGACGCGGCGGAAACCTACGAGCAGTACTTC.

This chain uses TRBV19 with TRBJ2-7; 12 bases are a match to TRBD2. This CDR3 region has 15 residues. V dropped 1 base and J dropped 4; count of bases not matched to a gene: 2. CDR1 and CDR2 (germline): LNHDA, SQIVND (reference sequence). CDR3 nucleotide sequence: TGTGCCAGTAGTATAGGACTAGCGGGAGCTTACGAGCAGTACTTC. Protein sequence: CASSIGLAGAYEQYF. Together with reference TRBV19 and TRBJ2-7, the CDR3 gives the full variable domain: DGGITQSPKYLFRKEGQNVTLSCEQNLNHDAMYWYRQDPGQGLRLIYYSQIVNDFQKGDIAEGYSVSREKKESFPLTVTSAQKNPTAFYLCASSIGLAGAYEQYFGPGTRLTVT.

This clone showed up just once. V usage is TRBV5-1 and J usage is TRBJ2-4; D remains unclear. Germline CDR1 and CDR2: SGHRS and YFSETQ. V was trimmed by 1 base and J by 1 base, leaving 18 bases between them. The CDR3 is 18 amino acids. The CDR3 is CASSLYVGNQGAKNIQYF. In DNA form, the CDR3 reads TGCGCCAGCAGCTTGTATGTCGGCAACCAAGGGGCCAAAAACATTCAGTACTTC.

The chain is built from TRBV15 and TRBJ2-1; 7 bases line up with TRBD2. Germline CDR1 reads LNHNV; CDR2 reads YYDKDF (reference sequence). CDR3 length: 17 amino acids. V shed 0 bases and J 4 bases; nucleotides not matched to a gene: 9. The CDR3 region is CATSRDSVAGPYNEQFF. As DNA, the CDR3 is TGTGCCACCAGCAGAGATTCCGTAGCGGGCCCGTACAATGAGCAGTTCTTC.